This TCR beta chain was recovered during a study of molecular identifiers for immune sequencing clone quantification. Sorting selected naive CD8 T cells with a CD8+CD4-CCR7+CD45RA+ phenotype. TCRdb recomputed calls from the PCR reads with MiXCR, one row per CDR3 protein. The sample includes some 94,000 distinct CDR3 sequences, around a quarter of them seen just once. Unmatched junction bases numbered 3, after V lost 2 bases and J lost 1 base. CDR3 size: 16 residues. Sample: naive CD8+ T cells from blood, with Jurkat cell RNA spiked in. Subset here: FACS-sorted CD8+CD4-CCR7+CD45RA+ naive T cells. This clonotype was obtained from a human donor in good health. Some libraries in this study had Jurkat cell RNA spiked in. The chain employs TRBV12-3 or TRBV12-4 and TRBJ2-4; 9 bases are shared with TRBD2. The CDR3 spells CASSLSSGKAKNIQYF. The CDR3 nucleotides are TGTGCCAGCAGTTTATCTAGCGGGAAGGCCAAAAACATTCAGTACTTC.